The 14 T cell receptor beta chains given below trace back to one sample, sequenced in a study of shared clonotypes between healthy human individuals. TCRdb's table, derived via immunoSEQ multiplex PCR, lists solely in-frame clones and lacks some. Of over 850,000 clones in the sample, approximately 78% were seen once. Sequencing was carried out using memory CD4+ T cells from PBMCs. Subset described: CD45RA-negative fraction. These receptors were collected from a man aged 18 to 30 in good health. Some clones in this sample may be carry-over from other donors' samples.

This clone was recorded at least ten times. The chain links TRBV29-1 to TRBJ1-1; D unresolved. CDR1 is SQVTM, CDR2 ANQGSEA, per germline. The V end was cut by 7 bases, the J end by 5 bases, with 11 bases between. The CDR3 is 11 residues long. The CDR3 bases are TGCAGCGCTACCCTTGGGACTGAAGCTTTCTTT. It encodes CSATLGTEAFF.

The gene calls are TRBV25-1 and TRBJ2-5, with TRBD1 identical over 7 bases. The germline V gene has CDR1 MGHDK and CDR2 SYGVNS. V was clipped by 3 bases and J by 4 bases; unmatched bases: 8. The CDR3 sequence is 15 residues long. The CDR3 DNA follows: TGTGCCAGCAGTGACCTTACAGGGGATCGAGAGACCCAGTACTTC. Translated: CASSDLTGDRETQYF.

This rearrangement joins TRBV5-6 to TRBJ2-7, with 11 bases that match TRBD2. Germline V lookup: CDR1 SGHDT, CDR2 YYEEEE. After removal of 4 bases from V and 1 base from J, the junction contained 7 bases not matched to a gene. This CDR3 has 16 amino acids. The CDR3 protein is CASSPATSGNSYEQYF. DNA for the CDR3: TGTGCCAGCAGCCCCGCGACTAGCGGGAATTCCTACGAGCAGTACTTC.

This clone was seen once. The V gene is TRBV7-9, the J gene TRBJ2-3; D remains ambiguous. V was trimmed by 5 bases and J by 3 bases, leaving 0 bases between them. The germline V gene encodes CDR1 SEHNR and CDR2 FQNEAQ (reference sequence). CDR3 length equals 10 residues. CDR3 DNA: TGTGCCAGCAGCACAGATACGCAGTATTTT. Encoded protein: CASSTDTQYF.

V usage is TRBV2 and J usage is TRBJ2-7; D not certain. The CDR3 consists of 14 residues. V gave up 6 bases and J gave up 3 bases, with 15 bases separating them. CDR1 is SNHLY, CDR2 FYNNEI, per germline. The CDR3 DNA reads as TGTGCCAGCAGCCTGACCCGTTTGGACTACGAGCAGTACTTC. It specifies CASSLTRLDYEQYF.

The CDR3 bases are TGTGCCAGCGCCCGACGGGGGGGGAACACTGAAGCTTTCTTT. Protein product: CASARRGGNTEAFF. This rearrangement joins TRBV2 to TRBJ1-1, with D maybe TRBD1 (5 bases). The CDR3 sequence is 14 residues long. CDR1 and CDR2 (germline): SNHLY, FYNNEI. Trimming took off 8 bases at V and 1 base at J, with 14 bases between the two ends.

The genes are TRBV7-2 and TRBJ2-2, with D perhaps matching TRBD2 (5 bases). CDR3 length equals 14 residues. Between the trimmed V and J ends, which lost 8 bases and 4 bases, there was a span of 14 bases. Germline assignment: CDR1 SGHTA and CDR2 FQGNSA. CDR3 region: CASFKGGGTGELFF. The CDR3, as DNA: TGTGCCAGCTTTAAAGGAGGCGGCACCGGGGAGCTGTTTTTT.

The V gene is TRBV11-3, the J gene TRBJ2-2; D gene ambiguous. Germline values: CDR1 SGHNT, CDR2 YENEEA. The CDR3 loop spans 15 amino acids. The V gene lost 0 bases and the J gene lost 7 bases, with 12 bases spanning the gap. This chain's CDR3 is CASSLDHRTGGELFF. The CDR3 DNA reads TGTGCCAGCAGCTTAGATCACCGGACGGGCGGGGAGCTGTTTTTT.

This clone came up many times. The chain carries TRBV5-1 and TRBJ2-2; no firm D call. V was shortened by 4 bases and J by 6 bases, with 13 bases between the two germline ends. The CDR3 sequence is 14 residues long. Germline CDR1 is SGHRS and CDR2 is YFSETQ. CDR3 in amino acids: CASSPREVPGELFF. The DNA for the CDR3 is TGCGCCAGCAGCCCCCGCGAAGTTCCCGGGGAGCTGTTTTTT.

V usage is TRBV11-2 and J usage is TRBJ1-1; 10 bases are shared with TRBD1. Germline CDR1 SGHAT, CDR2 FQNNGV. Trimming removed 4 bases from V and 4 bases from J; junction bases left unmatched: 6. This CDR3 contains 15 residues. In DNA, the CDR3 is TGTGCCAGCAGCTCGACAGGGGGCGCAGTCACTGAAGCTTTCTTT. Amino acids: CASSSTGGAVTEAFF.

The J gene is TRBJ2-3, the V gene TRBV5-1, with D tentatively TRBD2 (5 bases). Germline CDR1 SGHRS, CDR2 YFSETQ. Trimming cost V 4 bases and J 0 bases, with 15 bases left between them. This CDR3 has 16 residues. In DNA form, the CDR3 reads TGCGCCAGCAGCGACCCAAGCGGATTCAGCACAGATACGCAGTATTTT. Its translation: CASSDPSGFSTDTQYF.

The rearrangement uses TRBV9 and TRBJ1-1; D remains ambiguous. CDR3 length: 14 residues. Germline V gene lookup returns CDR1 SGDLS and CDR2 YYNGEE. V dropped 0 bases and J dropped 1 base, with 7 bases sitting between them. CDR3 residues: CASSVGAGNTEAFF. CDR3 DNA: TGTGCCAGCAGCGTAGGGGCAGGGAACACTGAAGCTTTCTTT.

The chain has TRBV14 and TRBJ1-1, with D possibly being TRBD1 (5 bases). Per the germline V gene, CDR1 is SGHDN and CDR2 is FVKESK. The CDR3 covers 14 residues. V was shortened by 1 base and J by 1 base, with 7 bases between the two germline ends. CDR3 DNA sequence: TGTGCCAGCAGCCAAGGGAGGGGGAACACTGAAGCTTTCTTT. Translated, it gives CASSQGRGNTEAFF.

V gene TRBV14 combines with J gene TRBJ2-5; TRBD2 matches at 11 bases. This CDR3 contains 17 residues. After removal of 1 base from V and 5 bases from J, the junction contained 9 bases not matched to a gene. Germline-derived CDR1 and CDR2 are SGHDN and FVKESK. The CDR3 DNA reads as TGTGCCAGCAGCCAAGTAGCGGCTAGCGGGAGGAGGGAGACCCAGTACTTC. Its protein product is CASSQVAASGRRETQYF. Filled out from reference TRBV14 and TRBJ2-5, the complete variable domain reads EAGVTQFPSHSVIEKGQTVTLRCDPISGHDNLYWYRRVMGKEIKFLLHFVKESKQDESGMPNNRFLAERTGGTYSTLKVQPAELEDSGVYFCASSQVAASGRRETQYFGPGTRLLVL.